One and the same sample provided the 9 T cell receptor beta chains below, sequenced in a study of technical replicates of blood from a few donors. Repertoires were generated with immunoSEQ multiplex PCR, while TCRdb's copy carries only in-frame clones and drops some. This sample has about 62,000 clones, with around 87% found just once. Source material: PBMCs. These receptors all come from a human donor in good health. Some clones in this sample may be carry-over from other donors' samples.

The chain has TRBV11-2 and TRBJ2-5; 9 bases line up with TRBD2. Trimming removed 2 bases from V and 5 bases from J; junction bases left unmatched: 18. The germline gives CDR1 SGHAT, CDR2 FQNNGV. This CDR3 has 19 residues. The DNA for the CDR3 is TGTGCCAGCAGCTTAACCCGCGTGGGCGGGGGGGCCCATTCGGAGACCCAGTACTTC. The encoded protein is CASSLTRVGGGAHSETQYF.

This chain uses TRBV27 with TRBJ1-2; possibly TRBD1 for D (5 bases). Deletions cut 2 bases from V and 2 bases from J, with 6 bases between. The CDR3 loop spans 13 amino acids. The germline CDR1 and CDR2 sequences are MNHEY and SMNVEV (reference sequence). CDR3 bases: TGTGCCAGCAGTTTAAAGGGGAACTATGGCTACACCTTC. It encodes CASSLKGNYGYTF.

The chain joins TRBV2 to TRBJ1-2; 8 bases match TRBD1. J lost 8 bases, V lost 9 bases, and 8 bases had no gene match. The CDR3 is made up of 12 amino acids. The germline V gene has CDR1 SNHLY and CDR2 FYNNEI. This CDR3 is CARARAGGGYTF. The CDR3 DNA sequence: TGTGCCAGGGCGAGAGCAGGGGGCGGCTACACCTTC.

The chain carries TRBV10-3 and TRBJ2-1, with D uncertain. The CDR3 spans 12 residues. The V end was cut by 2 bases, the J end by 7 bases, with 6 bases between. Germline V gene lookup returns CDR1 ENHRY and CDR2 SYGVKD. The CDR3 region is CAISEPGNEQFF. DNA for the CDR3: TGTGCCATCAGTGAGCCCGGGAATGAGCAGTTCTTC.

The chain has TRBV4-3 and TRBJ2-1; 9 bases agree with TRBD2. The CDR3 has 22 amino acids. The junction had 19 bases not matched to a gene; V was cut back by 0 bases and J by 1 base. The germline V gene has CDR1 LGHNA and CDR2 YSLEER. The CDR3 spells CASSQEFVGGLAGRPSYNEQFF. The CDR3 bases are TGCGCCAGCAGCCAAGAATTTGTGGGGGGGCTAGCGGGACGCCCATCCTACAATGAGCAGTTCTTC.

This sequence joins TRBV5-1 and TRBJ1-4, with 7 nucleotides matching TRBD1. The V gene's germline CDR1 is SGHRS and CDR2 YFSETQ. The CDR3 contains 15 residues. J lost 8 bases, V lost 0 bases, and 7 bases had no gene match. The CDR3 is CASSLETGSQEKLFF. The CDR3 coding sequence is TGCGCCAGCAGCTTGGAGACAGGGTCACAAGAAAAACTGTTTTTT.

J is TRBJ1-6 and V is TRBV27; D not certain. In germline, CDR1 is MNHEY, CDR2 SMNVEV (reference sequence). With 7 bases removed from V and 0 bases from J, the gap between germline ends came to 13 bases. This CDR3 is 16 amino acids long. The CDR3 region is CASTPLGSSYNSPLHF. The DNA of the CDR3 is TGTGCCAGCACCCCCCTCGGGTCCTCCTATAATTCACCCCTCCACTTT.

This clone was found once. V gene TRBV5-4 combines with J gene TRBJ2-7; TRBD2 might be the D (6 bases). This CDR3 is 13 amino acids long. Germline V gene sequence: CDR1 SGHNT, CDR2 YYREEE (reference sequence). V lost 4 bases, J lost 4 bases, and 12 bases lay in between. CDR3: CASSAGFSYEQYF. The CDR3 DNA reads TGTGCCAGCAGCGCGGGGTTCTCTTACGAGCAGTACTTC.

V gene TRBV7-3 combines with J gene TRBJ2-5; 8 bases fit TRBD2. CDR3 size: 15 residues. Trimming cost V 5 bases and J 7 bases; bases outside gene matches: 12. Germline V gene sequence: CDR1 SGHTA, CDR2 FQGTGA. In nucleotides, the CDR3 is TGTGCCAGCAGCCTCACCGGGGGGGCCTTTGGGACCCAGTACTTC. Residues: CASSLTGGAFGTQYF.